This TCR beta chain was identified during a study of blood T cells in healthy people across ages. Trimming removed 2 bases at V and 4 bases at J, with 7 bases between. This CDR3 contains 13 residues. Germline CDR1 is LGHDT and CDR2 is YNNKEL (reference sequence). The use of a sample-barcoded 5' primer and a J-beta primer mix characterized a second PCR of 7 to 11 cycles. MiXCR, applied by TCRdb to the 5' RACE reads, yields one record per CDR3 protein. The sample consists of about a million distinct CDR3 sequences, roughly 52% of them appearing once. PBMCs were isolated at a quantity of at least 6.5 million per sample.

The clonotype comes from a man aged 30 to 45 in good health. The V and J genes are TRBV3-1 and TRBJ2-3; the D is unclear. The sequencing input was blood. CDR3: CASSQSLPDTQYF. CDR3 nucleotide sequence: TGTGCCAGCAGCCAATCCCTCCCAGATACGCAGTATTTT.